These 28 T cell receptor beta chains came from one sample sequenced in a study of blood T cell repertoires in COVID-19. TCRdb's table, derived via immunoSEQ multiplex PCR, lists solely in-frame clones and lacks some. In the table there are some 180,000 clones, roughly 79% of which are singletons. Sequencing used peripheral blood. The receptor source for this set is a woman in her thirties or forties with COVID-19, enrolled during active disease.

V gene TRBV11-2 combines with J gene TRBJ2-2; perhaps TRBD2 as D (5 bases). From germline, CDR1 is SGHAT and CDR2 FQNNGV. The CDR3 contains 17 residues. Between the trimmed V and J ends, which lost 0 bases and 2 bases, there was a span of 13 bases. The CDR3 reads CASSLDRLSGNTGELFF. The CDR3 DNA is TGTGCCAGCAGCTTAGATCGTTTGAGCGGCAACACCGGGGAGCTGTTTTTT.

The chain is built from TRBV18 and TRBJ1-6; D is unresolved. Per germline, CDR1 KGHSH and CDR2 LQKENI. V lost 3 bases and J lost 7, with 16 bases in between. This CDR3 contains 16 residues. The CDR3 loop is CASSPSGSLRNSPLHF. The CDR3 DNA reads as TGTGCCAGCTCACCCTCGGGATCGTTACGGAATTCACCCCTCCACTTT.

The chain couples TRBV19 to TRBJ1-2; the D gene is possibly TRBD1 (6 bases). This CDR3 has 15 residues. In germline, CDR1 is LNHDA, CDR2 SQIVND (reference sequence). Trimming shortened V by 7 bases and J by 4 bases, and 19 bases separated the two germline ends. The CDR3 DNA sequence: TGTGCCAGTAATCACGGACAATGGGGGCCCTATGGCTACACCTTC. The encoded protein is CASNHGQWGPYGYTF.

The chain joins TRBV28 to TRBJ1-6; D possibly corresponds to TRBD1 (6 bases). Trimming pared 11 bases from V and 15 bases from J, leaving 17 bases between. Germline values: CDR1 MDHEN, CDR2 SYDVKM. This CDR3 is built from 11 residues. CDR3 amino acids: CASAEDSRLHF. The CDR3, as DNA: TGTGCCTCCGCGGAGGACAGTCGCCTCCACTTT.

The CDR3 reads CASSLPGTSGGPGETQYF. CDR3 DNA sequence: TGTGCCAGCAGCTTGCCTGGGACTAGCGGGGGGCCCGGAGAGACCCAGTACTTC. This chain connects TRBV5-6 to TRBJ2-5; 15 bases map to TRBD2. The CDR3 totals 18 residues. Per the germline V gene, CDR1 is SGHDT and CDR2 is YYEEEE. V was pared by 1 base and J by 4 bases, with 8 bases of the junction left unmatched.

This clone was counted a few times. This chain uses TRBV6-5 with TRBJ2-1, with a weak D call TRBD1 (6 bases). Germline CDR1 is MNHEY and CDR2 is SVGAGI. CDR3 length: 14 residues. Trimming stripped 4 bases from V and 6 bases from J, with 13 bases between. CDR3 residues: CASSWLEGGNEQFF. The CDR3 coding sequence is TGTGCCAGCAGTTGGCTAGAAGGGGGCAATGAGCAGTTCTTC.

The CDR3 loop reads CASSIQGAYQPQHF. In DNA, the CDR3 is TGTGCCAGCAGTATACAGGGGGCCTATCAGCCCCAGCATTTT. The rearrangement links TRBV2 to TRBJ1-5; TRBD1 aligns across 9 bases. This CDR3 has 14 amino acids. Germline-derived CDR1 and CDR2 are SNHLY and FYNNEI. The ends lost 5 bases at V and 5 bases at J; junction bases unmatched: 4.

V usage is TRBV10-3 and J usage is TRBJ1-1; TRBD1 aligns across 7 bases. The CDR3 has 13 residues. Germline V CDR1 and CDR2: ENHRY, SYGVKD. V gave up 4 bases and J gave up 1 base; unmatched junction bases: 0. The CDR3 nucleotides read TGTGCCATCAGTGGGGACAGGAACACTGAAGCTTTCTTT. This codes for CAISGDRNTEAFF.

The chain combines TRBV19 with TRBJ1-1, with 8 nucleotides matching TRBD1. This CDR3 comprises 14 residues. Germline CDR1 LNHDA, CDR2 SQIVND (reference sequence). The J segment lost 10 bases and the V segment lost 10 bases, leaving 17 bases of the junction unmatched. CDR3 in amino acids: CATEGTTGAIGAFF. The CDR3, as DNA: TGTGCCACCGAAGGAACGACAGGGGCTATTGGAGCTTTCTTT.

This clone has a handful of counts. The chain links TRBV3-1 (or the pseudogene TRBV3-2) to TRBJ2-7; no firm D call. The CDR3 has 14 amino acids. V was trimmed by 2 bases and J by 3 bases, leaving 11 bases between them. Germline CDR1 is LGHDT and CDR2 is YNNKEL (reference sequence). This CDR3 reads CASSQSQTGYEQYF. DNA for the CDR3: TGTGCCAGCAGCCAATCCCAAACCGGCTACGAGCAGTACTTC.

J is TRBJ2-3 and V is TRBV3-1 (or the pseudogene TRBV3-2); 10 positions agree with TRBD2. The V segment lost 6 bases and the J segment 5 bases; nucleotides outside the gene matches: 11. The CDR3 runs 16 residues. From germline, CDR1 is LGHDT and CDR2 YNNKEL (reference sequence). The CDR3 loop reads CASRASSGRVGDTQYF. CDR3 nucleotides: TGTGCCAGCAGAGCCTCCAGCGGGAGGGTTGGAGATACGCAGTATTTT.

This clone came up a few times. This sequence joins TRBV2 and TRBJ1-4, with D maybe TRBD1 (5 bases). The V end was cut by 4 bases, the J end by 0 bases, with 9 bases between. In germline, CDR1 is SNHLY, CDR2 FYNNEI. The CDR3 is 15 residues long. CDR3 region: CASSADRTTNEKLFF. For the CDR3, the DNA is TGTGCCAGCAGTGCCGACAGAACAACTAATGAAAAACTGTTTTTT.

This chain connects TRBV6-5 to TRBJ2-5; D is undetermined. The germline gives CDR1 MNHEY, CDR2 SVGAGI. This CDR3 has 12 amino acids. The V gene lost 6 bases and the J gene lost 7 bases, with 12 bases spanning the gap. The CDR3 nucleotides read TGTGCCAGCAGCAGCCGATGGGCGACCCAGTACTTC. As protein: CASSSRWATQYF.

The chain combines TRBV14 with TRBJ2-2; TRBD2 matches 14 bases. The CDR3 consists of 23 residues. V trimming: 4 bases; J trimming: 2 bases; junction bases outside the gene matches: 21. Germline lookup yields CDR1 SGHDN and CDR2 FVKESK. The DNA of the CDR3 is TGTGCCAGCAGCCTAGGGAGGAATCAGGGACTAGCGGGAGTCTCGCTTAACACCGGGGAGCTGTTTTTT. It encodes CASSLGRNQGLAGVSLNTGELFF.

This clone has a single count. The CDR3, as DNA: TGTGCCAGCACCCAACGCGGACTATCTGATTCCAATGAGCAGTTCTTC. It encodes CASTQRGLSDSNEQFF. This rearrangement joins TRBV27 to TRBJ2-1; maybe TRBD2 (6 bases). Germline V CDR1 and CDR2: MNHEY, SMNVEV (reference sequence). The CDR3 extends over 16 amino acids. Trimming pared 7 bases from V and 6 bases from J, leaving 22 bases between.

The CDR3, as DNA: TGTGCCAGCAGTTACTCGGAGGTAAAGTCTGGAAACACCATATATTTT. This codes for CASSYSEVKSGNTIYF. The chain carries TRBV6-5 and TRBJ1-3, with D hard to call. Germline V gives CDR1 MNHEY, CDR2 SVGAGI. Trimming pared 0 bases from V and 1 base from J, leaving 10 bases between. The CDR3 extends over 16 amino acids.

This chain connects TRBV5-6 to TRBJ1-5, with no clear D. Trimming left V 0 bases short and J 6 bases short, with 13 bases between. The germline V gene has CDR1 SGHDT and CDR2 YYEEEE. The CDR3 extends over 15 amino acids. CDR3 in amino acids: CASSLAGSAAQPQHF. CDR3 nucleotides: TGTGCCAGCAGCTTGGCCGGGTCGGCGGCTCAGCCCCAGCATTTT.

The CDR3 DNA reads TGTGCCAGCAGCCCCCGGGGTAGCCCGTACACAGATACGCAGTATTTT. Translated: CASSPRGSPYTDTQYF. This chain joins TRBV11-2 and TRBJ2-3; possibly TRBD2 for D (5 bases). The V gene lost 5 bases and the J gene lost 2 bases, with 17 bases spanning the gap. Germline values: CDR1 SGHAT, CDR2 FQNNGV. The CDR3 consists of 16 residues.

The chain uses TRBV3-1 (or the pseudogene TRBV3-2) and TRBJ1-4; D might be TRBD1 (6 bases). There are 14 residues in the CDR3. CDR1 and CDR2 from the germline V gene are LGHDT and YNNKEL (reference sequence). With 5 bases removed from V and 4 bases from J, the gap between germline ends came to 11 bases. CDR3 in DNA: TGTGCCAGCAGCGCGACAGGCCTTAATGAAAAACTGTTTTTT. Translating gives CASSATGLNEKLFF.

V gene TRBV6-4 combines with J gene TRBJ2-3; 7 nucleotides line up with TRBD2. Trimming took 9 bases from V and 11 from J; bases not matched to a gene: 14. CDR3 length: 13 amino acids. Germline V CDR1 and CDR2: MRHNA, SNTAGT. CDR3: CARSRGREMGQYF. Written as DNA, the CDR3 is TGTGCCAGGTCCCGAGGGAGGGAAATGGGGCAGTATTTT.

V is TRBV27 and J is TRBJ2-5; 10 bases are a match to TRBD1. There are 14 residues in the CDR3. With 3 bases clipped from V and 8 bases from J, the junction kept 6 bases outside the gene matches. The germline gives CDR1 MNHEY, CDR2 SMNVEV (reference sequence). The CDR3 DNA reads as TGTGCCAGCAGTTTCCGGGACAGGGGCGCAACCCAGTACTTC. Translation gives CASSFRDRGATQYF.

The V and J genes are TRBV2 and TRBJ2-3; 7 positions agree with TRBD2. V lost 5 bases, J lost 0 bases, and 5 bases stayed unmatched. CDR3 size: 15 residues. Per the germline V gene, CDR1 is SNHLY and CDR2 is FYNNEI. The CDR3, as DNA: TGTGCCAGCAGTAAACAGCGGGGAAGCACAGATACGCAGTATTTT. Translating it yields CASSKQRGSTDTQYF.

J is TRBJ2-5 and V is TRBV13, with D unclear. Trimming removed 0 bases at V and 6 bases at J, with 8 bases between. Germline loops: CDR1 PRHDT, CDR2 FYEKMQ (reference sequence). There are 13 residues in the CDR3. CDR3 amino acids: CASSLGLRKTQYF. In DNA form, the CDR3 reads TGTGCCAGCAGCTTAGGCCTACGTAAGACCCAGTACTTC.

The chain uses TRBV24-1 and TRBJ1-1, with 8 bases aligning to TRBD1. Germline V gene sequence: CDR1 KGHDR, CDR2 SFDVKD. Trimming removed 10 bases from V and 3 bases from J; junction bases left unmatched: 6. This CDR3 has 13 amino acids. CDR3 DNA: TGTGCCACAAGGACAGGGCAATACACTGAAGCTTTCTTT. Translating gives CATRTGQYTEAFF.

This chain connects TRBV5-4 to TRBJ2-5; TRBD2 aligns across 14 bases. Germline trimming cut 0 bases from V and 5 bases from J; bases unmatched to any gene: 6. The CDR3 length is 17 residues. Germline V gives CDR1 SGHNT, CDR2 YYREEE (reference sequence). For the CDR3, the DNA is TGTGCCAGCAGCTTGGGACTAGCGGGAGGGGCGTGGGAGACCCAGTACTTC. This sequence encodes CASSLGLAGGAWETQYF.

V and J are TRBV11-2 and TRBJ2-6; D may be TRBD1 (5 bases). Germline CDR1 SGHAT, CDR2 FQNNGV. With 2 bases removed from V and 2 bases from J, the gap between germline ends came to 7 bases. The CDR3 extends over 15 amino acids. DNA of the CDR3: TGTGCCAGCAGCTTACAGGGCCCTGGGGCCAACGTCCTGACTTTC. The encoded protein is CASSLQGPGANVLTF.

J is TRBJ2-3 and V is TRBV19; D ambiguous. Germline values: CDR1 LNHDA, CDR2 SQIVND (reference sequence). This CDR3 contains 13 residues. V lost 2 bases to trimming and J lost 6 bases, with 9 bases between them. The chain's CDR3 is CASSIHSVDTQYF. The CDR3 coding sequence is TGTGCCAGTAGTATACATTCGGTGGATACGCAGTATTTT.

The CDR3 sequence: CASSQGFRQTTDTQYF. For the CDR3, the DNA is TGTGCCAGCAGCCAAGGTTTCCGACAGACCACAGATACGCAGTATTTT. This rearrangement joins TRBV14 to TRBJ2-3, with D possibly matching TRBD1 (5 bases). The CDR3 runs 16 residues. From germline, CDR1 is SGHDN and CDR2 FVKESK. Trimming stripped 1 base from V and 2 bases from J, with 13 bases between.